Below are 15 T cell receptor beta chains sequenced from a single sample in a study of shared clonotypes between healthy human individuals. Clones were read by immunoSEQ multiplex PCR, and TCRdb kept only the in-frame ones, dropping some. The table has approximately 2,000,000 clones, just under 95% seen once. Source material: naive CD4+ T cells from PBMCs. Sample subset: CD45RA+ positively selected. All receptors derive from a man aged 18 to 29 in good health. Some clones in this sample may be carry-over from other donors' samples.

This clone was found a few times. The V and J genes are TRBV2 and TRBJ1-5; maybe TRBD1 (6 bases). Trimming left V 11 bases short and J 1 base short, with 18 bases between. CDR3 length equals 15 residues. Germline values: CDR1 SNHLY, CDR2 FYNNEI. CDR3 in amino acids: CASHGGRGSNQPQHF. The CDR3 coding sequence is TGTGCCTCACATGGGGGGCGGGGAAGCAATCAGCCCCAGCATTTT.

Turning to this clone: Other DNA sequences of this sample code for an identical CDR3. V gene TRBV5-1 combines with J gene TRBJ2-1; TRBD2 matches 8 bases. Germline CDR1 is SGHRS and CDR2 is YFSETQ. This CDR3 contains 15 residues. Trimming took 2 bases from V and 2 from J; bases not matched to a gene: 3. The CDR3 loop is CASSFLAGAYNEQFF. The CDR3 DNA sequence: TGCGCCAGCAGCTTCCTAGCGGGTGCCTACAATGAGCAGTTCTTC.

The rearrangement joins TRBV19 to TRBJ2-5; 10 nucleotides line up with TRBD2. V shed 6 bases and J 4 bases; nucleotides not matched to a gene: 11. Germline V lookup: CDR1 LNHDA, CDR2 SQIVND (reference sequence). This CDR3 comprises 16 residues. Here the CDR3 reads CASSAPVAGGRETQYF. CDR3 sequence (DNA): TGTGCCAGTAGCGCCCCCGTAGCGGGAGGCCGAGAGACCCAGTACTTC.

J is TRBJ2-3 and V is TRBV11-2; the match to TRBD2 covers 9 bases. This CDR3 has 17 residues. V shed 2 bases, J shed 4 bases, and the junction held 10 bases outside the gene matches. The germline V gene encodes CDR1 SGHAT and CDR2 FQNNGV. In DNA, the CDR3 is TGTGCCAGCAGCTTAAATTACCCGACTAGCGGTTCAGATACGCAGTATTTT. Translated: CASSLNYPTSGSDTQYF.

This chain links TRBV11-2 with TRBJ2-5; a weak D match, TRBD1 (5 bases). The CDR3 is 12 residues long. Trimming took off 6 bases at V and 0 bases at J, with 5 bases between the two ends. Germline loops: CDR1 SGHAT, CDR2 FQNNGV. CDR3 coding DNA: TGTGCCAGCAGGGACAACCAAGAGACCCAGTACTTC. As protein: CASRDNQETQYF.

The gene calls are TRBV7-9 and TRBJ2-1, with TRBD2 matching over 14 bases. V shed 4 bases and J 0 bases; nucleotides not matched to a gene: 5. Germline CDR1 and CDR2: SEHNR and FQNEAQ (reference sequence). The length of the CDR3 is 18 residues. CDR3: CASSYPGTSGSSYNEQFF. The CDR3 region has the DNA TGTGCCAGCAGCTACCCCGGGACTAGCGGGAGCTCCTACAATGAGCAGTTCTTC.

The V call is TRBV2, the J call TRBJ2-5; 10 bases fit TRBD1. Germline V gives CDR1 SNHLY, CDR2 FYNNEI. With 5 bases clipped from V and 4 bases from J, the junction kept 4 bases outside the gene matches. The CDR3 is 14 amino acids. CDR3 amino acids: CASSKTGGLETQYF. Here the CDR3 DNA reads TGTGCCAGCAGTAAGACAGGGGGCCTAGAGACCCAGTACTTC.

The chain joins TRBV28 to TRBJ2-1; 9 positions match TRBD2. The V and J ends lost 6 bases and 0 bases, in that order; junction bases with no gene match: 12. CDR1 is MDHEN, CDR2 SYDVKM, per germline. This CDR3 has 18 amino acids. The CDR3 loop is CASRTVAGGPFSYNEQFF. Written as DNA, the CDR3 is TGTGCCAGCAGGACTGTCGCGGGAGGGCCGTTCTCCTACAATGAGCAGTTCTTC.

The rearrangement uses TRBV14 and TRBJ1-3; D not resolved. The CDR3 spans 15 residues. Germline CDR1 SGHDN, CDR2 FVKESK. With 0 bases removed from V and 2 bases from J, the gap between germline ends came to 8 bases. CDR3 bases: TGTGCCAGCAGCCAAGATTGGCCTACTGGAAACACCATATATTTT. Protein product: CASSQDWPTGNTIYF.

V is TRBV7-2 and J is TRBJ2-7, with TRBD1 matching 7 bases. Germline CDR1 is SGHTA and CDR2 is FQGNSA. Unmatched junction bases numbered 5, after V lost 4 bases and J lost 2 bases. The CDR3 length is 14 residues. The CDR3 is CASSSTGDPYEQYF. The CDR3 DNA is TGTGCCAGCAGCTCAACAGGGGACCCCTACGAGCAGTACTTC.

The chain uses TRBV28 and TRBJ1-4; D perhaps matches TRBD1 (6 bases). Germline V lookup: CDR1 MDHEN, CDR2 SYDVKM. The CDR3 spans 13 residues. The V end was cut by 1 base, the J end by 7 bases, with 7 bases between. CDR3 bases: TGTGCCAGCAGTTTATACAGGGCTGAAAAACTGTTTTTT. Protein sequence: CASSLYRAEKLFF.

The chain carries TRBV18 and TRBJ2-5; D might be TRBD1 (6 bases). The CDR3 runs 13 residues. The germline CDR1 and CDR2 sequences are KGHSH and LQKENI. The V end lost 4 bases, the J end lost 5 bases, and 11 bases lay between the germline ends. This chain's CDR3 is CASSQNRVETQYF. The CDR3 DNA reads TGTGCCAGCTCACAAAACAGGGTGGAGACCCAGTACTTC.

This chain connects TRBV9 to TRBJ2-1; 7 bases fit TRBD2. V shed 0 bases and J 9 bases; nucleotides not matched to a gene: 12. The germline CDR1 and CDR2 sequences are SGDLS and YYNGEE. The CDR3 consists of 16 residues. The DNA for the CDR3 is TGTGCCAGCAGCGTAGGGCGGGAGAAAAGGGATCTTGAGCAGTTCTTC. It specifies CASSVGREKRDLEQFF.

The chain couples TRBV19 to TRBJ2-4; D perhaps matches TRBD2 (5 bases). Germline values: CDR1 LNHDA, CDR2 SQIVND (reference sequence). V was trimmed by 5 bases and J by 0 bases, leaving 17 bases between them. The CDR3 runs 17 residues. CDR3 bases: TGTGCCAGTAGTCCCGTAACTAGAACTTTAGCCAAAAACATTCAGTACTTC. Its translation: CASSPVTRTLAKNIQYF.

As for this clone: The identical CDR3 is also encoded by other nucleotide sequences in the sample. The rearrangement uses TRBV5-1 and TRBJ2-3, with 8 nucleotides matching TRBD1. The CDR3 is 15 residues long. J lost 3 bases, V lost 4 bases, and 7 bases had no gene match. Germline V gene sequence: CDR1 SGHRS, CDR2 YFSETQ. In nucleotides, the CDR3 is TGCGCCAGCAGCCCCCGAACAGGGGGGACAGATACGCAGTATTTT. This sequence encodes CASSPRTGGTDTQYF.